This paragraph reports one TCR beta chain. Its antigen is unidentified. These data belong to a study of cytomegalovirus exposure and HLA in healthy donors. The study, taken as a whole, reports: HLA restriction was apparent for most CMV-associated TCR beta chains in a later analysis.

The study ran its PCR with 60 Vbeta and 13 Jbeta primers. Assay used: immunoSEQ multiplex PCR; TCRdb lists only in-frame clones, some missing. The table records 150,000 to 170,000 clones, more than 60% of them present only once. After removal of 7 bases from V and 0 bases from J, the junction contained 5 bases not matched to a gene. The CDR3 length is 14 residues. The V gene's germline CDR1 is LNHNV and CDR2 YYDKDF (reference sequence). The sequenced sample was PBMCs. The V call is TRBV15, the J call TRBJ2-5, with 7 bases that match TRBD2. The receptor was derived from a woman aged 40 to 55 in good health and CMV-seronegative. The CDR3 DNA sequence: TGTGCCACCACGGCGGGGGAAAACCAAGAGACCCAGTACTTC. This translates into CATTAGENQETQYF. The whole variable domain, remainder taken from reference TRBV15 and TRBJ2-5, is DAMVIQNPRYQVTQFGKPVTLSCSQTLNHNVMYWYQQKSSQAPKLLFHYYDKDFNNEADTPDNFQSRRPNTSFCFLDIRSPGLGDTAMYLCATTAGENQETQYFGPGTRLLVL.